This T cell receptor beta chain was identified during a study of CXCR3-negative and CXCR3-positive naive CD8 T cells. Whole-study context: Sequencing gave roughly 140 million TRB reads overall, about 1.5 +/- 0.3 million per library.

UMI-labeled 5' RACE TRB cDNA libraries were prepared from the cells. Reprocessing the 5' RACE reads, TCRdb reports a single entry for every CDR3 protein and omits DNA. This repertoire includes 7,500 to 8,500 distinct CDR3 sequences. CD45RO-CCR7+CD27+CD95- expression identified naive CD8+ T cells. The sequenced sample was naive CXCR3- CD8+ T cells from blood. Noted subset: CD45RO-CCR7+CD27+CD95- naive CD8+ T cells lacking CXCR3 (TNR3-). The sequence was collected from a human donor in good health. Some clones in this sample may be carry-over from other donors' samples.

The CDR3 sequence: CSAKGPIRYNEQFF. The V and J genes are TRBV29-1 and TRBJ2-1; the D gene TCRdb calls, TRBD2, cannot be checked with no DNA. The germline V gene encodes CDR1 SQVTM and CDR2 ANQGSEA. The CDR3 is 14 amino acids.